This T cell receptor (beta chain) stems from a study of identical twins. This clonotype was observed a handful of times. Its cognate antigen is unknown. The CDR3 loop spans 14 amino acids. The V and J ends lost 5 bases and 4 bases, in that order; junction bases with no gene match: 8. Germline CDR1 reads SGHRS; CDR2 reads YFSETQ. Findings of the study overall: Twin-shared out-of-frame alpha sequences were enriched for low generation probability. Out-of-frame TCR alpha sharing in monozygotic twins exceeded recombination model predictions.

With template switching, a universal primer site was added, and the cDNA carried unique molecular identifiers. TCRdb processed the 5' RACE reads anew with MiXCR; each CDR3 protein has one entry. The sample consists of 200,000 or so distinct CDR3 sequences, around 6.8% of them appearing once. Healthy Caucasians were all of the donors. The same data also contributed to another study, on yellow fever vaccine responses in identical twins.

The sample consisted of memory (CD45RO+) T cells sorted from blood. The V gene is TRBV5-1, the J gene TRBJ2-5, with TRBD1 identical over 7 bases. This clonotype was obtained from a young woman in good health. CDR3 sequence (DNA): TGCGCCAGCAGTTCAAGCAGGGGGAGAGAGACCCAGTACTTC. Its protein product is CASSSSRGRETQYF.